These T cell receptor beta chains were read from a single sample in a study of post-analysis software for immune sequencing data. MiXCR, applied by TCRdb to the PCR reads, yields one record per CDR3 protein. The table shows more than 350,000 distinct CDR3 sequences, with approximately 39% occurring only once. Sequencing was performed on blood. These receptors originate from a girl between 2 and 10 years old with multiple sclerosis. Each CDR3 is given with its conserved first and last residue. The D gene is left open where the match is weak. Clone size is stated in some rows and not others, as once, few, many or a class when expanded.

J gene: TRBJ2-7; CDR3 length: 15; clone size: few; D gene: TRBD1; V gene: TRBV20-1; CDR3 DNA: TGCAGTGCCAGTACCCCCGGACAGGGAGGTTACGAGCAGTACTTC; CDR3 protein: CSASTPGQGGYEQYF
J gene: TRBJ2-1; CDR3 length: 17; clone size: NA; D gene: NA; V gene: TRBV20-1; CDR3 DNA: TGCAGTGCTAGAGCCCCTCCTTCGGCCTCCTCCTACAATGAGCAGTTCTTC; CDR3 protein: CSARAPPSASSYNEQFF
J gene: TRBJ2-1; CDR3 length: 14; clone size: NA; D gene: NA; V gene: TRBV6-5; CDR3 DNA: TGTGCCAGCAGTTATAGTTCGGTGAACAATGAGCAGTTCTTC; CDR3 protein: CASSYSSVNNEQFF
J gene: TRBJ2-3; CDR3 length: 13; clone size: NA; D gene: NA; V gene: TRBV6-1; CDR3 DNA: TGTGCCAGCAGTGCGGACTCGTCGGATACGCAGTATTTT; CDR3 protein: CASSADSSDTQYF
J gene: TRBJ2-3; CDR3 length: 13; clone size: NA; D gene: NA; V gene: TRBV20-1; CDR3 DNA: TGCAGTACTAGAGATACAAGCACAGATACGCAGTATTTT; CDR3 protein: CSTRDTSTDTQYF
J gene: TRBJ1-2; CDR3 length: 15; clone size: many; D gene: NA; V gene: TRBV7-2; CDR3 DNA: TGTGCCAGCAGCTTAGGGGGAACTCAGGGGCCGGGCTACACCTTC; CDR3 protein: CASSLGGTQGPGYTF
J gene: TRBJ2-5; CDR3 length: 15; clone size: few; D gene: TRBD1; V gene: TRBV15; CDR3 DNA: TGTGCCACCAGCAGAGATCAGGGGGCCCTGGAGACCCAGTACTTC; CDR3 protein: CATSRDQGALETQYF
J gene: TRBJ2-5; CDR3 length: 15; clone size: NA; D gene: TRBD1; V gene: TRBV28; CDR3 DNA: TGTGCCAGCAGTGAAGCCGGGACAGTCCAAGAGACCCAGTACTTC; CDR3 protein: CASSEAGTVQETQYF
J gene: TRBJ2-1; CDR3 length: 14; clone size: NA; D gene: NA; V gene: TRBV20-1; CDR3 DNA: TGCAGTGCTATATCCGGGAGAGATCAAAATGAGCAGTTCTTC; CDR3 protein: CSAISGRDQNEQFF
J gene: TRBJ2-1; CDR3 length: 16; clone size: many; D gene: NA; V gene: TRBV13; CDR3 DNA: TGTGCCAGCAGCTCCCCGGGATCCCCGGTCGGAAATGAGCAGTTCTTC; CDR3 protein: CASSSPGSPVGNEQFF
J gene: TRBJ2-1; CDR3 length: 18; clone size: few; D gene: TRBD2; V gene: TRBV20-1; CDR3 DNA: TGCAGTGCTAGACTATCAACCCGGGAGACTAGCGTCTACAATGAGCAGTTCTTC; CDR3 protein: CSARLSTRETSVYNEQFF
J gene: TRBJ1-6; CDR3 length: 15; clone size: NA; D gene: TRBD1; V gene: TRBV4-1; CDR3 DNA: TGCGCCAGCACCGTCGGACAGGGTGGAAATTCACCCCTCCACTTT; CDR3 protein: CASTVGQGGNSPLHF
J gene: TRBJ2-7; CDR3 length: 14; clone size: few; D gene: NA; V gene: TRBV6-5; CDR3 DNA: TGTGCCAGCAGTTACGCAGCAGGAAAGGACGAGCAGTACTTC; CDR3 protein: CASSYAAGKDEQYF
J gene: TRBJ1-2; CDR3 length: 14; clone size: NA; D gene: NA; V gene: TRBV25-1; CDR3 DNA: TGTGCCAGCAGTAAGGCCCAGGGCAGCTATGGCTACACCTTC; CDR3 protein: CASSKAQGSYGYTF
J gene: TRBJ2-1; CDR3 length: 15; clone size: NA; D gene: NA; V gene: TRBV24-1; CDR3 DNA: TGTGCCACCAGTGTACGGGGGGCAGGAAGGAATGAGCAGTTCTTC; CDR3 protein: CATSVRGAGRNEQFF
J gene: TRBJ1-1; CDR3 length: 13; clone size: few; D gene: TRBD1; V gene: TRBV29-1; CDR3 DNA: TGCAGCGTTGTAGGGACAGGGGATCCTGAAGCTTTCTTT; CDR3 protein: CSVVGTGDPEAFF
J gene: TRBJ1-6; CDR3 length: 15; clone size: few; D gene: NA; V gene: TRBV4-3; CDR3 DNA: TGCGCCAGCAGCCAAGATCTTCGGGGAAATTCACCCCTCCACTTT; CDR3 protein: CASSQDLRGNSPLHF
J gene: TRBJ2-1; CDR3 length: 15; clone size: few; D gene: TRBD2; V gene: TRBV6-4; CDR3 DNA: TGTGCCAGCAGTGACCGACTAGCGGCCTACAATGAGCAGTTCTTC; CDR3 protein: CASSDRLAAYNEQFF
J gene: TRBJ2-1; CDR3 length: 17; clone size: NA; D gene: TRBD2; V gene: TRBV12-3/TRBV12-4; CDR3 DNA: TGTGCCAGCAGTTTAGCCCTAGCGGGAGGCTACGCAAATGAGCAGTTCTTC; CDR3 protein: CASSLALAGGYANEQFF
J gene: TRBJ2-3; CDR3 length: 14; clone size: NA; D gene: NA; V gene: TRBV6-5; CDR3 DNA: TGTGCCAGCAGTTACGGGGTAGCTTTTGATACGCAGTATTTT; CDR3 protein: CASSYGVAFDTQYF
J gene: TRBJ1-1; CDR3 length: 18; clone size: NA; D gene: TRBD1; V gene: TRBV7-2; CDR3 DNA: TGTGCCAGCAGCCCCAGAGGTCCTATGGAAACAGGGGTCACTGAAGCTTTCTTT; CDR3 protein: CASSPRGPMETGVTEAFF
J gene: TRBJ2-1; CDR3 length: 15; clone size: many; D gene: TRBD2; V gene: TRBV5-1; CDR3 DNA: TGCGCCAGCAGCTTATCTAGCGGCTCCTACAATGAGCAGTTCTTC; CDR3 protein: CASSLSSGSYNEQFF
J gene: TRBJ1-2; CDR3 length: 11; clone size: NA; D gene: NA; V gene: TRBV6-4; CDR3 DNA: TGTGCCAGCAGTGGGGGGTATGGCTACACCTTC; CDR3 protein: CASSGGYGYTF
J gene: TRBJ2-4; CDR3 length: 15; clone size: NA; D gene: NA; V gene: TRBV5-1; CDR3 DNA: TGCGCCAGCAGCTACCTGCGTGAGGGGGGAGACATTCAGTACTTC; CDR3 protein: CASSYLREGGDIQYF
J gene: TRBJ2-1; CDR3 length: 15; clone size: few; D gene: NA; V gene: TRBV19; CDR3 DNA: TGTGCCAGTAGTAGGGAGCGGCCCTCCTACAATGAGCAGTTCTTC; CDR3 protein: CASSRERPSYNEQFF
J gene: TRBJ2-7; CDR3 length: 20; clone size: NA; D gene: TRBD2; V gene: TRBV5-6; CDR3 DNA: TGTGCCAGCAGCTTGTCCCGGGGTAGCGGGAAACGCTCGAGGCTCTACGAGCAGTACTTC; CDR3 protein: CASSLSRGSGKRSRLYEQYF
J gene: TRBJ2-1; CDR3 length: 12; clone size: NA; D gene: NA; V gene: TRBV5-1; CDR3 DNA: TGCGCCAGCAGCTTGAACAAGAATGAGCAGTTCTTC; CDR3 protein: CASSLNKNEQFF
J gene: TRBJ2-7; CDR3 length: 14; clone size: NA; D gene: NA; V gene: TRBV4-1; CDR3 DNA: TGCGCCAGCAGCCAGTACGGATATTCCTACGAGCAGTACTTC; CDR3 protein: CASSQYGYSYEQYF
J gene: TRBJ2-7; CDR3 length: 11; clone size: many; D gene: NA; V gene: TRBV7-9; CDR3 DNA: TGTGCCAGCAGCTTTTCCGGCGAGCAGTACTTC; CDR3 protein: CASSFSGEQYF
J gene: TRBJ2-4; CDR3 length: 14; clone size: few; D gene: TRBD2; V gene: TRBV9; CDR3 DNA: TGTGCCAGCAGCGTAGAAGGGACTAGCGTAGAGCAGTACTTC; CDR3 protein: CASSVEGTSVEQYF
J gene: TRBJ1-5; CDR3 length: 15; clone size: few; D gene: NA; V gene: TRBV6-1; CDR3 DNA: TGTGCCAGCAGTGAAATGCAGGGAATCAACCAGCCCCAGCATTTT; CDR3 protein: CASSEMQGINQPQHF
J gene: TRBJ2-7; CDR3 length: 15; clone size: few; D gene: NA; V gene: TRBV20-1; CDR3 DNA: TGCAGTGCTAAGGAGGGGTCGGTACCCTCCTACGAGCAGTACTTC; CDR3 protein: CSAKEGSVPSYEQYF
J gene: TRBJ2-3; CDR3 length: 18; clone size: NA; D gene: TRBD1; V gene: TRBV20-1; CDR3 DNA: TGCAGTGCTAGAGATCCCACGGGACAGGACTTACCCACAGATACGCAGTATTTT; CDR3 protein: CSARDPTGQDLPTDTQYF
J gene: TRBJ1-1; CDR3 length: 13; clone size: NA; D gene: TRBD1; V gene: TRBV12-3/TRBV12-4; CDR3 DNA: TGTGCCGGCAGTCTAACAGGGGGCACTGAAGCTTTCTTT; CDR3 protein: CAGSLTGGTEAFF
J gene: TRBJ1-4; CDR3 length: 15; clone size: few; D gene: NA; V gene: TRBV5-1; CDR3 DNA: TGCGCCAGCAACTTAGGAGGGACTCGAGATGAAAAACTGTTTTTT; CDR3 protein: CASNLGGTRDEKLFF
J gene: TRBJ2-5; CDR3 length: 12; clone size: NA; D gene: NA; V gene: TRBV20-1; CDR3 DNA: TGCAGTGCTAGAGGGGACCAAGAGACCCAGTACTTC; CDR3 protein: CSARGDQETQYF
J gene: TRBJ2-1; CDR3 length: 14; clone size: NA; D gene: NA; V gene: TRBV12-3/TRBV12-4; CDR3 DNA: TGTGCCAGCAGTTTAGGGGTTTCGCGGAATGAGCAGTTCTTC; CDR3 protein: CASSLGVSRNEQFF
J gene: TRBJ2-3; CDR3 length: 14; clone size: NA; D gene: NA; V gene: TRBV12-3/TRBV12-4; CDR3 DNA: TGTGCCAGCACCATACAGGGTCGGTCTGATACGCAGTATTTT; CDR3 protein: CASTIQGRSDTQYF
J gene: TRBJ2-3; CDR3 length: 15; clone size: few; D gene: NA; V gene: TRBV5-1; CDR3 DNA: TGCGCCAGCACCTTAACAGCGACTCGCACAGATACGCAGTATTTT; CDR3 protein: CASTLTATRTDTQYF
J gene: TRBJ1-2; CDR3 length: 13; clone size: NA; D gene: NA; V gene: TRBV25-1; CDR3 DNA: TGTGCCAGCACCTTATTGCGAAACTATGGCTACACCTTC; CDR3 protein: CASTLLRNYGYTF
J gene: TRBJ1-2; CDR3 length: 16; clone size: once; D gene: TRBD1; V gene: TRBV5-1; CDR3 DNA: TGCGCCAGCAGCTTGGGGGGACAGTTTCGAGCCTATGGCTACACCTTC; CDR3 protein: CASSLGGQFRAYGYTF
J gene: TRBJ2-5; CDR3 length: 17; clone size: NA; D gene: NA; V gene: TRBV5-1; CDR3 DNA: TGCGCCAGCAGCTTGACCTTGGAGGCGGGCGCCTACAATGAGCAGTACTTC; CDR3 protein: CASSLTLEAGAYNEQYF
J gene: TRBJ1-2; CDR3 length: 12; clone size: few; D gene: TRBD1; V gene: TRBV29-1; CDR3 DNA: TGCAGCGTTGATTGGACAGGGGGCGGCTACACCTTC; CDR3 protein: CSVDWTGGGYTF
J gene: TRBJ1-1; CDR3 length: 11; clone size: few; D gene: NA; V gene: TRBV6-6; CDR3 DNA: TGTGCCAGCACGGGGGCCGGGGGAGCTTTCTTT; CDR3 protein: CASTGAGGAFF
J gene: TRBJ2-3; CDR3 length: 14; clone size: few; D gene: NA; V gene: TRBV20-1; CDR3 DNA: TGCAGTGCTAGACTCTCTCCACTCACAGATACGCAGTATTTT; CDR3 protein: CSARLSPLTDTQYF
J gene: TRBJ2-5; CDR3 length: 14; clone size: few; D gene: NA; V gene: TRBV7-2; CDR3 DNA: TGTGCCAGCAGCTTATATTACGGCGCGGAGACCCAGTACTTC; CDR3 protein: CASSLYYGAETQYF
J gene: TRBJ1-2; CDR3 length: 14; clone size: NA; D gene: NA; V gene: TRBV5-6; CDR3 DNA: TGTGCCAGCAGCCTCTCGTACCCCGACTATGGCTACACCTTC; CDR3 protein: CASSLSYPDYGYTF
J gene: TRBJ2-3; CDR3 length: 15; clone size: NA; D gene: TRBD2; V gene: TRBV12-3/TRBV12-4; CDR3 DNA: TGTGCCAGCAGTAGAAGCGGGGGGATTGCAGATACGCAGTATTTT; CDR3 protein: CASSRSGGIADTQYF
J gene: TRBJ2-7; CDR3 length: 18; clone size: few; D gene: NA; V gene: TRBV7-6; CDR3 DNA: TGTGCCAGCAGCTCAGAGAGATTGGACAGACCTGGAGCCTACGAGCAGTACTTC; CDR3 protein: CASSSERLDRPGAYEQYF
J gene: TRBJ2-1; CDR3 length: 17; clone size: few; D gene: NA; V gene: TRBV7-9; CDR3 DNA: TGTGCCAGCAGCTTAGCCCTAAGGTCCCGGAGGGGGGATGAGCAGTTCTTC; CDR3 protein: CASSLALRSRRGDEQFF
J gene: TRBJ2-7; CDR3 length: 15; clone size: few; D gene: NA; V gene: TRBV7-2; CDR3 DNA: TGTGCCAGCAGCTTAGAAGGGAACGTGGGAGGCGAGCAGTACTTC; CDR3 protein: CASSLEGNVGGEQYF
J gene: TRBJ2-3; CDR3 length: 12; clone size: few; D gene: NA; V gene: TRBV24-1; CDR3 DNA: TGTGCCACCAGTCGTAACGGAGATACGCAGTATTTT; CDR3 protein: CATSRNGDTQYF
J gene: TRBJ1-6; CDR3 length: 13; clone size: few; D gene: NA; V gene: TRBV20-1; CDR3 DNA: TGCAGTGCTAAGCCAGGGACCAACTCACCCCTCCACTTT; CDR3 protein: CSAKPGTNSPLHF
J gene: TRBJ1-2; CDR3 length: 16; clone size: few; D gene: NA; V gene: TRBV12-3/TRBV12-4; CDR3 DNA: TGTGCCGGCAGTTTAAATTTGGGGCGGGCGACCTATGGCTACACCTTC; CDR3 protein: CAGSLNLGRATYGYTF
J gene: TRBJ1-5; CDR3 length: 14; clone size: few; D gene: NA; V gene: TRBV6-5; CDR3 DNA: TGTGCCAGCAGTTTCACCCCGGAAATTGGACCCCAGCATTTT; CDR3 protein: CASSFTPEIGPQHF
J gene: TRBJ2-4; CDR3 length: 14; clone size: NA; D gene: NA; V gene: TRBV5-5; CDR3 DNA: TGTGCCAGCAGCTTGTGGGCAGATAAAAACATTCAGTACTTC; CDR3 protein: CASSLWADKNIQYF
J gene: TRBJ2-7; CDR3 length: 14; clone size: NA; D gene: TRBD1; V gene: TRBV11-2; CDR3 DNA: TGTGCCAGCAGCTTCTCACAGGGGGCCTACGAGCAGTACTTC; CDR3 protein: CASSFSQGAYEQYF
J gene: TRBJ2-7; CDR3 length: 18; clone size: NA; D gene: TRBD2; V gene: TRBV29-1; CDR3 DNA: TGCAGCGTTGAAGTGACGCGGGGGGGCAGGTACTCGGCCTACGAGCAGTACTTC; CDR3 protein: CSVEVTRGGRYSAYEQYF
J gene: TRBJ1-2; CDR3 length: 12; clone size: few; D gene: NA; V gene: TRBV20-1; CDR3 DNA: TGCAGTGCTAGGCAGGGCGGCTATGGCTACACCTTC; CDR3 protein: CSARQGGYGYTF